This record concerns one T cell receptor (beta chain) sequence. This sample was included in a study of blood T cell repertoires in COVID-19. Study at large: Sites across the United States, Italy and Spain contributed samples from acute and convalescent COVID-19. Sources were T cells, B-cell-depleted T cells, or PBMCs; the material itself was cDNA or gDNA.

In the authors' methods: Estimation of nucleated cell counts was performed using reference gene primer amplification. The table came from immunoSEQ multiplex PCR; TCRdb's copy has only in-frame clones and leaves some out. Clone size and V and J calls were adopted from that table, with D and trimming inferred from the DNA. Counted here are 75,000 to 100,000 clones, about 90% occurring once; the ten biggest clones make up 7% to 9%. V was trimmed by 5 bases and J by 3 bases, leaving 5 bases between them. This CDR3 is 12 amino acids long. Germline lookup yields CDR1 SGHTA and CDR2 FQGNSA. V gene TRBV7-2 combines with J gene TRBJ2-1; no firm D call. This TCR was sampled from a human donor with acute or convalescent COVID-19. The donor label of this sample is uncertain. Sequencing was done on a sample of peripheral blood. Here the CDR3 reads CASSLGYNEQFF. In DNA form, the CDR3 reads TGTGCCAGCAGCCTCGGCTACAATGAGCAGTTCTTC.